This TCR beta chain is drawn from a study of cytomegalovirus exposure and HLA in healthy donors. General study findings and limits: Roughly uniform sequencing depth across donors was assumed, possibly incorrectly. Cytomegalovirus-associated TCR beta chains were listed, numbering 150 to 200. Common viral pathogens seemed to be connected with several of the most significant clusters, according to a later analysis. TCR beta chain V- and J-gene trimming was linked, in a later analysis, to a missense variant in DCLRE1C.

The V gene's germline CDR1 is LGHNA and CDR2 YNFKEQ. Trimming took off 0 bases at V and 5 bases at J, with 23 bases between the two ends. The CDR3 is 18 amino acids. This clone came up once. Its antigen is not identified. Primers for the PCR totalled 60 Vbeta and 13 Jbeta. The protocol was immunoSEQ multiplex PCR, while the TCRdb copy is restricted to in-frame clones and leaves out a portion. Of about 130,000 clones in the sample, more than 65% were seen once. What was sequenced was PBMCs. The receptor was derived from a man aged 50 or older in good health and CMV-seronegative. V gene TRBV4-2 combines with J gene TRBJ2-7; the D gene is possibly TRBD1 (6 bases). The CDR3 region has the DNA TGTGCCAGCAGCCAAGAATCCTTGGGGACACTTGCAATCCACGAGCAGTACTTC. This codes for CASSQESLGTLAIHEQYF.